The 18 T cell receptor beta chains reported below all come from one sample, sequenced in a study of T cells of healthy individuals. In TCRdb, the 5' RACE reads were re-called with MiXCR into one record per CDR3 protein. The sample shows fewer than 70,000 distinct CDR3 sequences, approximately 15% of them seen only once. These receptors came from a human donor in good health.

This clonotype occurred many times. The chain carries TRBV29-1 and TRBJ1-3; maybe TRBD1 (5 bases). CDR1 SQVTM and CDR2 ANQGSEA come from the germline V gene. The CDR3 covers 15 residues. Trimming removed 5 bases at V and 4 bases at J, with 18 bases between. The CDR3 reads CSVFLPRDGGNTIYF. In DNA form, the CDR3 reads TGCAGCGTTTTCCTCCCCAGGGACGGCGGAAACACCATATATTTT.

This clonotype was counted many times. Written as DNA, the CDR3 is TGTGCCACCAGCAGAGATGGCAGGGGGAGGGAGCTGTTTTTT. Translation: CATSRDGRGRELFF. The J gene is TRBJ2-2, the V gene TRBV15; 7 positions agree with TRBD1. Losses at the gene ends were 0 bases for V and 9 bases for J; bases not matched to a gene: 4. The CDR3 totals 14 residues. Germline-derived CDR1 and CDR2 are LNHNV and YYDKDF (reference sequence).

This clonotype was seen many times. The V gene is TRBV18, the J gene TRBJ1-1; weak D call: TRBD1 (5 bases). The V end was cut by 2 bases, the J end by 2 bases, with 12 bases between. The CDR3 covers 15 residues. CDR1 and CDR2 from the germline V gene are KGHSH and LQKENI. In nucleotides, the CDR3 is TGTGCCAGCTCACCATCGGGTGGGGGAAACACTGAAGCTTTCTTT. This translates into CASSPSGGGNTEAFF.

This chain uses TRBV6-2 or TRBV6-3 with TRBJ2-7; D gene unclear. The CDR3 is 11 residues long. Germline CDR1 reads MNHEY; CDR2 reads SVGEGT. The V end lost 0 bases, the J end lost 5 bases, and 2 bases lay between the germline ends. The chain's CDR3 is CASSYSHEQYF. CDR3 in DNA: TGTGCCAGCAGTTACTCACACGAGCAGTACTTC.

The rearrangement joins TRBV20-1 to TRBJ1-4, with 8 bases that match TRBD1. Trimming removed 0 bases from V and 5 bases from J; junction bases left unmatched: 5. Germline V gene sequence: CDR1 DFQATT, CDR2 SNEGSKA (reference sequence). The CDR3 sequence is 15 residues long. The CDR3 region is CSARDRGTGNEKLFF. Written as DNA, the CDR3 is TGCAGTGCTAGAGATCGCGGGACAGGCAATGAAAAACTGTTTTTT.

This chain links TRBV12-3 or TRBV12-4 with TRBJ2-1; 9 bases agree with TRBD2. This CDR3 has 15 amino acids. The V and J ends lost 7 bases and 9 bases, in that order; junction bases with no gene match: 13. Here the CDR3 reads CASTEGLAGVGEQFF. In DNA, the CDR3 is TGTGCCAGCACCGAGGGATTAGCGGGAGTCGGTGAGCAGTTCTTC.

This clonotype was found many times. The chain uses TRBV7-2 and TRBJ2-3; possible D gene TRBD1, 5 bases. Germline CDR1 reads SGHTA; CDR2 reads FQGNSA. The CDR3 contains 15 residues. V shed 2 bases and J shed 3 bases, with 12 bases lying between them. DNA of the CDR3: TGTGCCAGCAGCTTATTCGCAGGGTTAACAGATACGCAGTATTTT. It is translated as CASSLFAGLTDTQYF.

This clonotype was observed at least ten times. In nucleotides, the CDR3 is TGTGCCAGCAGCTCCCCCGGGCCCTACAATGAGCAGTTCTTC. This sequence encodes CASSSPGPYNEQFF. The chain carries TRBV5-4 and TRBJ2-1; D gene ambiguous. V was clipped by 3 bases and J by 2 bases, with 9 bases between them. The CDR3 loop spans 14 amino acids. CDR1 is SGHNT, CDR2 YYREEE, per germline (reference sequence).

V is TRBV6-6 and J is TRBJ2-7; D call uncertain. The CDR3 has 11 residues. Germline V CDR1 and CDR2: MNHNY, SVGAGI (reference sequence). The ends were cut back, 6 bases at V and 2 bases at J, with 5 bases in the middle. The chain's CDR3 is CASRLTYEQYF. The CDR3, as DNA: TGTGCCAGCAGACTCACCTACGAGCAGTACTTC.

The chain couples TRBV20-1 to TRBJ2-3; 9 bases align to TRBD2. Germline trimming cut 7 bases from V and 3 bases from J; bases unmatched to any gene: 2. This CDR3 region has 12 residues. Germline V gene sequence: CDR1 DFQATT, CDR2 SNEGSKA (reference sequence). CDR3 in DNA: TGCAGTGGGCTAGCGGGGACAGATACGCAGTATTTT. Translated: CSGLAGTDTQYF.

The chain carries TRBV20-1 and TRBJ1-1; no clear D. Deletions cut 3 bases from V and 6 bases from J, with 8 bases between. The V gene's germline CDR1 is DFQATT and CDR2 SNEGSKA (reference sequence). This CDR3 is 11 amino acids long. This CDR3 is CSARDDAEAFF. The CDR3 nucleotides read TGCAGTGCTAGGGACGATGCTGAAGCTTTCTTT.

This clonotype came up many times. The DNA for the CDR3 is TGTGCCAGCAGCTTAGTTCCGGAAGAGACCCAGTACTTC. Translation gives CASSLVPEETQYF. This chain connects TRBV7-8 to TRBJ2-5; no clear D gene. The CDR3 runs 13 residues. V dropped 1 base and J dropped 3 bases, with 6 bases sitting between them. Germline values: CDR1 SGHVS, CDR2 FQNEAQ.

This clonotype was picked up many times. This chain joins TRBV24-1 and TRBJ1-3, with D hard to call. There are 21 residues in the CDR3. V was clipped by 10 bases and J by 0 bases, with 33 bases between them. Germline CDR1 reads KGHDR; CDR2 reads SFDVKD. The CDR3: CATVNPFCRLYLASSGNTIYF. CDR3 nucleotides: TGTGCCACGGTAAATCCATTCTGCCGACTGTACCTCGCGAGCTCTGGAAACACCATATATTTT.

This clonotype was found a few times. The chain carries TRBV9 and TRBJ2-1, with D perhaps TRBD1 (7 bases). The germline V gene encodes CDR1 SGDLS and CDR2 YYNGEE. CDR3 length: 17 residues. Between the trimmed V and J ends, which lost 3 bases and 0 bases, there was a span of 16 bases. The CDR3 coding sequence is TGTGCCAGCAGCGCGGAGGGACAGTCGAGCTCCTACAATGAGCAGTTCTTC. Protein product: CASSAEGQSSSYNEQFF.

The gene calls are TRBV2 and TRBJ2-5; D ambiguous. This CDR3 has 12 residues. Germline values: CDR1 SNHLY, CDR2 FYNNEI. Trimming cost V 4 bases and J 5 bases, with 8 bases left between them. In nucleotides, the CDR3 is TGTGCCAGCAGTGCTGGCAGGGAGACCCAGTACTTC. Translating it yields CASSAGRETQYF.

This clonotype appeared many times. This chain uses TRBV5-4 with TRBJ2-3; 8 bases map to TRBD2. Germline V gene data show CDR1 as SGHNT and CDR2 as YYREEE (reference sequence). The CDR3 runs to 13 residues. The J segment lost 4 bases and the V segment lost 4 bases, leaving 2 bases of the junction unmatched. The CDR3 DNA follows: TGTGCCAGCAGCCTGGGACTAGCAGATACGCAGTATTTT. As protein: CASSLGLADTQYF.

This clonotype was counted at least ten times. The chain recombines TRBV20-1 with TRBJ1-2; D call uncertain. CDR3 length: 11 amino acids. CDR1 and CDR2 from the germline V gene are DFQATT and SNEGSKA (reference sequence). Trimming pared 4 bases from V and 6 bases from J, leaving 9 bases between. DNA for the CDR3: TGCAGTGCTACCGCCCCTAATGGCTACACCTTC. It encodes CSATAPNGYTF.

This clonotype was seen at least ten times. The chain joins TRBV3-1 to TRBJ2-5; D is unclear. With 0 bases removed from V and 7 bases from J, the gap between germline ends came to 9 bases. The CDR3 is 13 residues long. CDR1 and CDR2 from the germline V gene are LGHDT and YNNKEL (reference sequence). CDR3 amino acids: CASSQDLAGTQYF. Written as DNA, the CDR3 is TGTGCCAGCAGCCAAGATCTTGCCGGGACCCAGTACTTC.